The sequence of this TCR beta chain was determined in a study of PD-L1 blockade in urothelial cancer. Study overall: From 0 to 3 prior chemotherapy regimens had been given to the patients. The study recovered a median of around 130,000 T cells per blood sample. Blood was tested 3 weeks (second dose) and 6 weeks into treatment.

Sample time point: peripheral blood 6 weeks after treatment start. Clones were sequenced by immunoSEQ multiplex PCR, and TCRdb holds only the in-frame ones, with some missing. The table lists around 30,000 clones, around 84% of them singletons, with 3% in the top ten. J gave up 5 bases and V 6 bases, and 6 bases lay outside the gene matches. CDR1 is SQVTM and CDR2 is ANQGSEA in the germline V gene. The CDR3 is made up of 12 amino acids. This TCR was recovered from a man in his 70s with urothelial cancer. V usage is TRBV29-1 and J usage is TRBJ1-1; 7 bases match TRBD1. The sample here was PBMCs, taken around atezolizumab (anti-PD-L1) treatment. CDR3 region: CSVGQAGTEAFF. CDR3 nucleotides: TGCAGCGTCGGACAGGCAGGGACTGAAGCTTTCTTT.